The 23 T cell receptor beta chains below were found in one sample sequenced in a study of blood T cell repertoires in COVID-19. Repertoires were generated with immunoSEQ multiplex PCR, while TCRdb's copy carries only in-frame clones and drops some. The data hold hundreds of thousands of clones, with 87% observed a single time. Sequencing was carried out using peripheral blood. The receptors originated from a woman aged 45 to 65 who had recovered from COVID-19.

The chain couples TRBV27 to TRBJ2-1, with unresolved D. Germline CDR1 is MNHEY and CDR2 is SMNVEV (reference sequence). V was cut by 5 bases and J by 2 bases, with 16 bases left in between. The CDR3 is 16 residues long. The CDR3 here is CASSGLRNGAYNEQFF. The DNA of the CDR3 is TGTGCCAGCAGTGGGCTTCGCAACGGTGCCTACAATGAGCAGTTCTTC.

The chain employs TRBV9 and TRBJ2-3; 8 bases match TRBD2. The V gene's germline CDR1 is SGDLS and CDR2 YYNGEE. J was trimmed by 4 bases and V by 3 bases; bases with no gene match: 10. This CDR3 has 16 residues. The CDR3 sequence is CASSDDPGGPSDTQYF. The CDR3 region has the DNA TGTGCCAGCAGCGACGACCCGGGAGGGCCCTCAGATACGCAGTATTTT.

The rearrangement links TRBV9 to TRBJ1-2, with no clear D. This CDR3 contains 12 residues. Germline V gives CDR1 SGDLS, CDR2 YYNGEE. Between the trimmed V and J ends, which lost 3 bases and 4 bases, there was a span of 7 bases. CDR3 in amino acids: CASSADFYGYTF. The DNA for the CDR3 is TGTGCCAGCAGCGCAGACTTCTATGGCTACACCTTC.

The rearrangement joins TRBV30 to TRBJ2-2; D call uncertain. Trimming cost V 2 bases and J 1 base, with 8 bases left between them. CDR3 length: 14 residues. The germline gives CDR1 GTSNPN, CDR2 SVGIG (reference sequence). The CDR3 here is CAWSPGVNTGELFF. The CDR3 DNA reads TGTGCCTGGAGTCCAGGTGTGAACACCGGGGAGCTGTTTTTT.

The rearrangement uses TRBV19 and TRBJ1-2; 7 positions agree with TRBD1. With V trimmed by 3 bases and J by 8 bases, 15 bases remained unmatched. Looked up from germline, CDR1 is LNHDA and CDR2 is SQIVND (reference sequence). There are 16 residues in the CDR3. In DNA, the CDR3 is TGTGCCAGTAGTATTGGCGCTGGGATCCAGGGGGTCGGCTACACCTTC. As protein: CASSIGAGIQGVGYTF.

V usage is TRBV7-2 and J usage is TRBJ2-5; TRBD2 matches at 7 bases. The CDR3 covers 16 residues. CDR1 SGHTA and CDR2 FQGNSA come from the germline V gene. With V trimmed by 5 bases and J by 1 base, 10 bases remained unmatched. The CDR3: CASSPRGGNSQETQYF. The CDR3 DNA is TGTGCCAGCAGCCCCCGGGGAGGGAATTCCCAAGAGACCCAGTACTTC.

V usage is TRBV5-6 and J usage is TRBJ2-3; TRBD1 matches at 8 bases. Looked up from germline, CDR1 is SGHDT and CDR2 is YYEEEE. The V and J ends lost 4 bases and 1 base, in that order; junction bases with no gene match: 5. The CDR3 totals 15 residues. The CDR3 region has the DNA TGTGCCAGCAGCCCTGGGACAGGTGGCACAGATACGCAGTATTTT. Translated: CASSPGTGGTDTQYF.

The chain couples TRBV7-8 to TRBJ2-7; 14 bases align to TRBD2. Germline CDR1 SGHVS, CDR2 FQNEAQ. Trimming took 5 bases from V and 1 from J; bases not matched to a gene: 7. This CDR3 contains 17 residues. This CDR3 is CASSGSRTSGRSYEQYF. CDR3 coding DNA: TGTGCCAGCAGCGGTTCCCGGACTAGCGGGAGGTCCTACGAGCAGTACTTC.

The V and J genes are TRBV6-5 and TRBJ2-7, with D unresolved. V lost 6 bases and J 5 bases, leaving 11 bases between the germline ends. Germline assignment: CDR1 MNHEY and CDR2 SVGAGI. The CDR3 extends over 12 amino acids. The CDR3 DNA reads as TGTGCCAGCAGGACGGAGTTCGACGAGCAGTACTTC. Translated: CASRTEFDEQYF.

This clone has only a few counts. The CDR3 bases are TGTGCCAGCAGTGGCCTCGACACCTTCTTT. Protein: CASSGLDTFF. The chain uses TRBV6-6 and TRBJ1-1; D call uncertain. Looked up from germline, CDR1 is MNHNY and CDR2 is SVGAGI (reference sequence). V was pared by 5 bases and J by 14 bases, with 12 bases between. This CDR3 is built from 10 residues.

The gene calls are TRBV27 and TRBJ2-3, with 10 bases lining up with TRBD2. Unmatched junction bases numbered 3, after V lost 6 bases and J lost 0 bases. The CDR3 is 15 amino acids. CDR1 is MNHEY, CDR2 SMNVEV, per germline (reference sequence). The CDR3 here is CASRELAGSTDTQYF. CDR3 bases: TGTGCCAGCAGGGAACTAGCGGGGAGCACAGATACGCAGTATTTT.

The V call is TRBV5-4, the J call TRBJ2-7, with 12 bases matching TRBD1. Germline V gene lookup returns CDR1 SGHNT and CDR2 YYREEE (reference sequence). This CDR3 comprises 15 residues. V trimming: 2 bases; J trimming: 4 bases; junction bases outside the gene matches: 4. The CDR3 reads CASSLGTGGPYEQYF. The CDR3 nucleotides read TGTGCCAGCAGCTTAGGGACAGGGGGCCCATACGAGCAGTACTTC.

J is TRBJ2-7 and V is TRBV3-1 (or the pseudogene TRBV3-2), with unresolved D. Per germline, CDR1 LGHDT and CDR2 YNNKEL (reference sequence). The V end lost 3 bases, the J end lost 3 bases, and 15 bases lay between the germline ends. The CDR3 spans 15 residues. CDR3 sequence: CASSQRGGGYYEQYF. The CDR3 nucleotides are TGTGCCAGCAGCCAGAGAGGCGGTGGGTACTACGAGCAGTACTTC.

V gene TRBV7-8 combines with J gene TRBJ2-1, with TRBD2 as a possible D gene (5 bases). V gave up 4 bases and J gave up 3 bases, with 7 bases separating them. CDR3 length: 13 residues. Germline assignment: CDR1 SGHVS and CDR2 FQNEAQ. The CDR3: CASSSAGYNEQFF. In DNA, the CDR3 is TGTGCCAGCAGCTCGGCGGGCTACAATGAGCAGTTCTTC.

The CDR3 sequence is CANPRTGGHGYTF. CDR3 sequence (DNA): TGTGCCAACCCGAGGACAGGGGGCCATGGCTACACCTTC. V is TRBV2 and J is TRBJ1-2, with TRBD1 matching over 11 bases. Trimming cost V 10 bases and J 6 bases; bases outside gene matches: 7. Germline assignment: CDR1 SNHLY and CDR2 FYNNEI. This CDR3 is built from 13 residues.

This clone was observed a handful of times. The gene calls are TRBV6-5 and TRBJ1-1, with D tentatively TRBD1 (6 bases). The CDR3 length is 15 residues. The V gene lost 3 bases and the J gene lost 7 bases, with 18 bases spanning the gap. CDR1 is MNHEY, CDR2 SVGAGI, per germline. The CDR3 DNA follows: TGTGCCAGCAGTTATAGGGGGGGCCTGACAATTGAAGCTTTCTTT. Translated: CASSYRGGLTIEAFF.

The CDR3 is CASSQGGAQETQYF. The CDR3 region has the DNA TGCGCCAGCAGTCAAGGGGGGGCTCAGGAGACCCAGTACTTC. The V gene is TRBV5-1, the J gene TRBJ2-5, with a weak D call TRBD2 (7 bases). V shed 5 bases and J shed 5 bases, with 16 bases lying between them. The CDR3 sequence is 14 residues long. Germline CDR1 and CDR2: SGHRS and YFSETQ. The entire variable domain, with the rest obtained from reference TRBV5-1 and TRBJ2-5, is as follows: KAGVTQTPRYLIKTRGQQVTLSCSPISGHRSVSWYQQTPGQGLQFLFEYFSETQRNKGNFPGRFSGRQFSNSRSEMNVSTLELGDSALYLCASSQGGAQETQYFGPGTRLLVL.

The chain uses TRBV5-1 and TRBJ1-2; D remains ambiguous. The CDR3 extends over 13 amino acids. Trimming took 0 bases from V and 8 from J, leaving 11 bases between them. Germline-derived CDR1 and CDR2 are SGHRS and YFSETQ. The CDR3 is CASSLGGFKGYTF. CDR3 nucleotides: TGCGCCAGCAGCTTGGGTGGCTTTAAAGGCTACACCTTC.

This clone has a single count. V usage is TRBV5-4 and J usage is TRBJ2-1, with 13 bases fitting TRBD2. CDR1 and CDR2 (germline): SGHNT, YYREEE (reference sequence). The CDR3 has 17 residues. The V and J ends lost 4 bases and 4 bases, in that order; junction bases with no gene match: 8. CDR3 protein: CASSRLRTSGGYNEQFF. The CDR3 coding sequence is TGTGCCAGCAGCCGTCTACGGACTAGCGGGGGATACAATGAGCAGTTCTTC.

This clone has only one observation. The chain links TRBV21-1 to TRBJ2-7; the table's D call of TRBD1 was not tested on the DNA. TRBV21-1 is assigned pseudogene status. The CDR3 extends over 17 amino acids. The CDR3 region has the DNA TGTGCCAGCAGCATTAGAATCCAAAGGGGGATCTCCTACGAGCAGTACTTC. Translated: CASSIRIQRGISYEQYF.

The chain carries TRBV19 and TRBJ1-5; D perhaps matches TRBD1 (6 bases). V dropped 4 bases and J dropped 3 bases, with 19 bases sitting between them. The CDR3 loop spans 17 amino acids. The germline gives CDR1 LNHDA, CDR2 SQIVND (reference sequence). CDR3 protein: CASSSYGQPLLNQPQHF. CDR3 bases: TGTGCCAGTAGTAGCTATGGACAGCCGTTGCTCAATCAGCCCCAGCATTTT.

The rearrangement uses TRBV28 and TRBJ2-5; TRBD2 matches 8 bases. The CDR3 contains 16 residues. Germline assignment: CDR1 MDHEN and CDR2 SYDVKM. Trimming cost V 2 bases and J 2 bases; bases outside gene matches: 7. Here the CDR3 reads CASSLAAGGWQETQYF. The CDR3 region has the DNA TGTGCCAGCAGTTTAGCGGCGGGAGGCTGGCAAGAGACCCAGTACTTC.

The chain is built from TRBV28 and TRBJ1-1, with TRBD1 matching 7 bases. Looked up from germline, CDR1 is MDHEN and CDR2 is SYDVKM. J lost 7 bases, V lost 2 bases, and 4 bases had no gene match. This CDR3 is built from 13 residues. The CDR3, as DNA: TGTGCCAGCAGTTTAGCCGGGACAGTTGAAGCTTTCTTT. This sequence encodes CASSLAGTVEAFF.